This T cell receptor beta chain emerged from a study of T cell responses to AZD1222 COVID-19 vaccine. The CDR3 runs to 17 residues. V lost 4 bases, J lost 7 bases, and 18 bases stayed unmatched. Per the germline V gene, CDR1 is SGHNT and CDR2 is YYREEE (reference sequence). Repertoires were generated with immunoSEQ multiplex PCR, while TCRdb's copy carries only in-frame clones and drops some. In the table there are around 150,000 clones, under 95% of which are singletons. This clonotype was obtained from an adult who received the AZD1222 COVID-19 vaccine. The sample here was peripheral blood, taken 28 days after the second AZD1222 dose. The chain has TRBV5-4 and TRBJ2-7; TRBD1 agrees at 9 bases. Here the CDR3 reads CASSLALLRDRAGEQYF. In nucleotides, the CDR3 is TGTGCCAGCAGCCTTGCCTTACTTCGGGACAGGGCGGGGGAGCAGTACTTC. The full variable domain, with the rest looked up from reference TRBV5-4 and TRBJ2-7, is ETGVTQSPTHLIKTRGQQVTLRCSSQSGHNTVSWYQQALGQGPQFIFQYYREEENGRGNFPPRFSGLQFPNYSSELNVNALELDDSALYLCASSLALLRDRAGEQYFGPGTRLTVT.